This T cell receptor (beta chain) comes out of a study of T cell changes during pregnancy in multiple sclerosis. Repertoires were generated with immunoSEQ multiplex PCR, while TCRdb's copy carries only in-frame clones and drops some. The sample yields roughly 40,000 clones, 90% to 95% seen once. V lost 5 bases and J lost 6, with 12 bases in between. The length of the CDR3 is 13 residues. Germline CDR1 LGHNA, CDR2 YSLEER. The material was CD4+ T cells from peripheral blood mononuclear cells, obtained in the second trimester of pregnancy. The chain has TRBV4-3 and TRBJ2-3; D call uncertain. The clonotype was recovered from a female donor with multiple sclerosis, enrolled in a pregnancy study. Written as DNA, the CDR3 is TGCGCCAGCAGCTTCCGATCCGCGGATACGCAGTATTTT. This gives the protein CASSFRSADTQYF.